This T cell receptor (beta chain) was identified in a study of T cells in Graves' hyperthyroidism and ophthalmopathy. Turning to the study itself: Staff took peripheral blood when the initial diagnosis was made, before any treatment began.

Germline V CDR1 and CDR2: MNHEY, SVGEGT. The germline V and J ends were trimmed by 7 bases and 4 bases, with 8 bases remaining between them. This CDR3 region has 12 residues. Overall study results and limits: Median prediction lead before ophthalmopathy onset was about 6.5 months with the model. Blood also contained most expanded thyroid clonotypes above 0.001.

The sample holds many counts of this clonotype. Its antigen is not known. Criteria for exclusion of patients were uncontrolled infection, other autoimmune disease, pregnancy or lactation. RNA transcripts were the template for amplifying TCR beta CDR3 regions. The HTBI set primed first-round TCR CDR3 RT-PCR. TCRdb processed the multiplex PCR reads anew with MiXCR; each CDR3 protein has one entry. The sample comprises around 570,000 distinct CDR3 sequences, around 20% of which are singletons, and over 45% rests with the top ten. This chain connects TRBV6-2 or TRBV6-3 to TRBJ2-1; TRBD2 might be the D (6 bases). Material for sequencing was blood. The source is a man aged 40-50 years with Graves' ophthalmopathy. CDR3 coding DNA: TGTGCCAGCAAGGAGGGGTACAATGAGCAGTTCTTC. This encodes CASKEGYNEQFF.